This T cell receptor beta chain was documented in a study of T cell responses to AZD1222 COVID-19 vaccine. The table came from immunoSEQ multiplex PCR; TCRdb's copy has only in-frame clones and leaves some out. Among some 180,000 clones listed, 85% to 95% were seen once. From germline, CDR1 is MDHEN and CDR2 SYDVKM. CDR3 length: 15 residues. Deletions cut 5 bases from V and 3 bases from J, with 14 bases between. Source: peripheral blood, taken 28 days after the second dose of the MenACWY control vaccine. This sequence originates from an adult who received the MenACWY meningococcal vaccine as a control. The chain joins TRBV28 to TRBJ2-1; perhaps TRBD1 as D (7 bases). CDR3 loop: CASSPPGGIYNEQFF. The CDR3, as DNA: TGTGCCAGCAGTCCGCCAGGGGGGATCTACAATGAGCAGTTCTTC.